The T cell receptor (beta chain) under discussion was sequenced for a study of T-cell memory formation after mild COVID-19. TCRdb reprocessed the 5' RACE reads via MiXCR and lists one record per CDR3 protein. The sample lists roughly 450,000 distinct CDR3 sequences, more than 15% occurring once. Many counts were recorded for this clonotype. Trimming took 8 bases from V and 4 from J, leaving 6 bases between them. Germline CDR1 SNHLY, CDR2 FYNNEI. The CDR3 has 11 amino acids. This chain links TRBV2 with TRBJ2-1; D is ambiguous. This clonotype was obtained from a man younger than 35 who had mild COVID-19 (a few samples of this study predate the infection). Cell type and time point are not known. The sample comprised PBMCs or a T cell subset sorted from them (not recorded which). The CDR3 is CASGSYNEQFF. In DNA, the CDR3 is TGTGCCAGCGGTTCGTACAATGAGCAGTTCTTC.